This paragraph reports one T cell receptor (beta chain). The target antigen is unknown. This record belongs to a study of cytomegalovirus exposure and HLA in healthy donors. On the study more broadly: There were roughly 80 million unique TCRs (from HLA-typed donors) in an early data release. Most genotyped donors, approximately 81% of 300 to 400, had Caucasian-associated genetic ancestry.

Findings and caveats of the study: Previously analyzed data showed that most TCR beta V segments were productive at a frequency of about 90% or about 30%.

With 60 Vbeta and 13 Jbeta primers, the PCR was carried out. Libraries were prepared by immunoSEQ multiplex PCR; TCRdb keeps only in-frame clonotypes and omits some of them. Altogether about 94,000 clones are present, roughly 80% being singletons, with the ten largest covering about 3.8%. The sample taken for sequencing was PBMCs. The receptor comes from a man in his thirties or forties in good health and CMV-seronegative.

In DNA form, the CDR3 reads TGTGCCAGCAGTTACGGGGACAACCAAGAGACCCAGTACTTC. Amino acid sequence: CASSYGDNQETQYF. The rearrangement joins TRBV6-5 to TRBJ2-5; a weak D match, TRBD1 (6 bases). This CDR3 has 14 amino acids. Germline V gene lookup returns CDR1 MNHEY and CDR2 SVGAGI. The V gene lost 2 bases and the J gene lost 0 bases, with 7 bases spanning the gap.